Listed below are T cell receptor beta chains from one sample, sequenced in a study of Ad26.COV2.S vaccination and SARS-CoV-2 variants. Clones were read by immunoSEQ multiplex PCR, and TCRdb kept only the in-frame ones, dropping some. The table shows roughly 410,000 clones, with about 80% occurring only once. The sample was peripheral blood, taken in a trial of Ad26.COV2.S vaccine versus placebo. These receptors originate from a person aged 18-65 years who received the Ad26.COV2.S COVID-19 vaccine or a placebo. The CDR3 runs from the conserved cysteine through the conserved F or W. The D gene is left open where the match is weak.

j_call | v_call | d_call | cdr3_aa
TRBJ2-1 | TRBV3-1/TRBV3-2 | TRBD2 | CASSQEKVGAGGNEQFF
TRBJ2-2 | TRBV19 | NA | CASIHASNTGELFF
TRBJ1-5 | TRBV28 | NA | CASAPPDRSYSNQPQHF
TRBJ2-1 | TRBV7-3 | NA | CASSLAPAGYNEQFF
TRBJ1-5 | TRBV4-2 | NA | CASSQLWRDGQPQHF
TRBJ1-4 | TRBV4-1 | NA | CASSPQRLTATNEKLFF
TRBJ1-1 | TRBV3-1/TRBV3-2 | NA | CASSLTLNTEAFF
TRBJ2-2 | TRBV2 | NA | CASGIVASGELFF
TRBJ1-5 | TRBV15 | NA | CATSRGSSQPQHF
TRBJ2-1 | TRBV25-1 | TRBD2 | CASSESPSGRRDEQFF
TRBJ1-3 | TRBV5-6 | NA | CASSFRPSSGNTIYF
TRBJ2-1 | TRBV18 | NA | CASSPSISSYNEQFF
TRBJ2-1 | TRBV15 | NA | CATSRTRAAPYNEQFF
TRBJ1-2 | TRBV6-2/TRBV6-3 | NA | CASSSGPYGYTF
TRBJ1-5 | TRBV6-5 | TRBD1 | CASNRNTGVGQPQHF
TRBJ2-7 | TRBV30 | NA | CAWSVLGGATYEQYF
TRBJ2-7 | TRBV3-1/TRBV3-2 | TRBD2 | CASSQGGRAYEQYF
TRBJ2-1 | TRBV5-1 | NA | CASSLFRVEYNEQFF
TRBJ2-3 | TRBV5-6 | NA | CASSFGAVTDTQYF
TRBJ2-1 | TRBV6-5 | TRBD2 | CASSSHAGVEQFF
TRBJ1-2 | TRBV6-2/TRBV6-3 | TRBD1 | CASSRRDRVFGYTF
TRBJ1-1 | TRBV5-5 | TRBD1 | CASSLRVQGLTEAFF
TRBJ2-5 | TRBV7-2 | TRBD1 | CASSLGQGQETQYF
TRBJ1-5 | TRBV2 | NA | CASSEVQPYGPQHF
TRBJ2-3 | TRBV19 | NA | CASRRVDTQYF
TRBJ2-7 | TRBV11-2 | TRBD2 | CASRHYSGGDNYEQYF
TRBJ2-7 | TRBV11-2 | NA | CASSSRGRRDSTYEQYF
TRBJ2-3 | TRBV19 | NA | CASSIRGTSTDTQYF
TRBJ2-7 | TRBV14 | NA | CASSQVWSYEQYF
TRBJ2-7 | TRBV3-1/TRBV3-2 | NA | CASSQEGRPPYF
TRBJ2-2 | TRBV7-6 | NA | CASSDWTIGTGELFF
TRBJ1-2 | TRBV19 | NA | CASRRDGLPRGYGYTF
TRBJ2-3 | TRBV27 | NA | CASSLARDIWRGTDTQYF
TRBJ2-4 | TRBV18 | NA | CASSPQGNKNIQYF
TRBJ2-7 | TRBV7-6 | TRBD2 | CASSPGWEGTYEQYF
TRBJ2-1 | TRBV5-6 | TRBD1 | CASSFLTGYNEQFF
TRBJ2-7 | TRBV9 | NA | CASSSGAAYEQYF
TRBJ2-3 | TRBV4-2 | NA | CASSQEFSDTQYF
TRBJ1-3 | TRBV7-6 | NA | CASSFTGSWDTIYF
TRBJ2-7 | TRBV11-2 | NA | CASSLETGTFYEQYF
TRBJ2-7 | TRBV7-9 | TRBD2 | CASSPSSGSIYEQYF